Presented here are 30 T cell receptor beta chains from one specimen sequenced in a study of T cells after yellow fever vaccination. TCRdb analysed the 5' RACE reads with MiXCR anew, one entry per CDR3 protein. The sample includes some 340,000 distinct CDR3 sequences, about 4% seen only once; the top ten take 20% to 25%. The sequences come from PBMCs, collected 5 days after the yellow fever booster vaccination. These receptors all come from a man between 18 and 35 years old who received the YFV17D yellow fever vaccine.

This chain joins TRBV7-3 and TRBJ2-3; a weak D match, TRBD2 (6 bases). The germline V gene has CDR1 SGHTA and CDR2 FQGTGA. Between the trimmed V and J ends, which lost 6 bases and 3 bases, there was a span of 19 bases. This CDR3 has 16 residues. The CDR3 spells CASSDSGLGPTDTQYF. CDR3 bases: TGTGCCAGCAGTGATAGCGGATTAGGACCTACAGATACGCAGTATTTT.

The CDR3: CASSSWPPGETQYF. CDR3 DNA sequence: TGTGCCAGCAGCTCATGGCCACCCGGAGAGACCCAGTACTTC. The chain links TRBV6-5 to TRBJ2-5; D uncertain. Looked up from germline, CDR1 is MNHEY and CDR2 is SVGAGI. CDR3 size: 14 residues. Between the trimmed V and J ends, which lost 6 bases and 4 bases, there was a span of 15 bases.

The chain couples TRBV7-9 to TRBJ2-6, with 9 bases identical to TRBD1. The CDR3 runs 18 residues. The germline V gene encodes CDR1 SEHNR and CDR2 FQNEAQ (reference sequence). Losses at the gene ends were 5 bases for V and 0 bases for J; bases not matched to a gene: 8. The CDR3 loop is CASSLLRDRVSGANVLTF. CDR3 bases: TGTGCCAGCAGCCTCCTCCGGGACAGGGTCTCTGGGGCCAACGTCCTGACTTTC.

The sample holds a few counts of this clonotype. The chain carries TRBV5-1 and TRBJ1-2, with unresolved D. With 2 bases removed from V and 4 bases from J, the gap between germline ends came to 12 bases. Germline V CDR1 and CDR2: SGHRS, YFSETQ. The CDR3 has 14 residues. CDR3 protein: CASSLENSPYGYTF. The CDR3 region has the DNA TGCGCCAGCAGCTTAGAGAACAGCCCCTATGGCTACACCTTC.

This clonotype was observed many times. The chain uses TRBV28 and TRBJ2-5; TRBD2 matches at 8 bases. The CDR3 has 16 residues. Per germline, CDR1 MDHEN and CDR2 SYDVKM. V dropped 1 base and J dropped 1; count of bases not matched to a gene: 5. The CDR3 spells CASSLYRGGTQETQYF. CDR3 nucleotides: TGTGCCAGCAGTTTATATCGCGGGGGGACCCAAGAGACCCAGTACTTC.

This rearrangement joins TRBV12-3 or TRBV12-4 to TRBJ2-2, with TRBD2 identical over 10 bases. The CDR3 extends over 18 amino acids. The V segment lost 3 bases and the J segment 6 bases; nucleotides outside the gene matches: 13. CDR3 loop: CASSFAPGTSEFSGELFF. CDR3 nucleotide sequence: TGTGCCAGCAGTTTTGCCCCCGGGACTAGCGAATTCTCCGGGGAGCTGTTTTTT.

As for this clonotype: A much larger clone lies one base from this, so it may be a read error. This rearrangement joins TRBV2 to TRBJ2-7, with a tentative D call TRBD1 (6 bases). The germline V gene encodes CDR1 SNHLY and CDR2 FYNNEI. Trimming shortened V by 6 bases and J by 7 bases, and 16 bases separated the two germline ends. The CDR3 extends over 13 amino acids. CDR3 bases: TGTGCCAGCAGCGAACAGGGTCCTGGTGAGCAGTACTTC. This encodes CASSEQGPGEQYF.

This clonotype has just a few counts. The rearrangement uses TRBV5-1 and TRBJ2-1; tentative D call: TRBD1 (7 bases). The CDR3 length is 14 residues. Germline V CDR1 and CDR2: SGHRS, YFSETQ. With 5 bases removed from V and 9 bases from J, the gap between germline ends came to 18 bases. CDR3 loop: CASSTDREVGEQFF. DNA of the CDR3: TGCGCCAGCAGTACTGACAGGGAGGTAGGTGAGCAGTTCTTC.

There are many counts of this clonotype. As DNA, the CDR3 is TGTGCCAGCAGCTCACCCCCCGGAATCCAAGAGACCCAGTACTTC. Translated, it gives CASSSPPGIQETQYF. The chain couples TRBV5-5 to TRBJ2-5; D remains ambiguous. Germline V lookup: CDR1 SGHKS, CDR2 YYEKEE (reference sequence). The V end was cut by 3 bases, the J end by 1 base, with 13 bases between. The CDR3 is 15 residues long.

This clonotype was picked up a small number of times. The rearrangement links TRBV19 to TRBJ2-3; 7 nucleotides agree with TRBD2. There are 12 residues in the CDR3. V trimming: 6 bases; J trimming: 9 bases; junction bases outside the gene matches: 6. Per the germline V gene, CDR1 is LNHDA and CDR2 is SQIVND (reference sequence). CDR3 region: CASSGGKGTQYF. CDR3 nucleotides: TGTGCCAGTAGCGGGGGGAAGGGAACGCAGTATTTT.

This clonotype has just a few counts. This CDR3 reads CASSLEGEGNEQFF. DNA of the CDR3: TGCGCCAGCAGCTTGGAAGGTGAGGGCAATGAGCAGTTCTTC. The genes are TRBV5-1 and TRBJ2-1; a weak D match, TRBD2 (5 bases). The CDR3 sequence is 14 residues long. The germline gives CDR1 SGHRS, CDR2 YFSETQ. Trimming pared 0 bases from V and 6 bases from J, leaving 10 bases between. Full variable domain (rest looked up from reference TRBV5-1 and TRBJ2-1): KAGVTQTPRYLIKTRGQQVTLSCSPISGHRSVSWYQQTPGQGLQFLFEYFSETQRNKGNFPGRFSGRQFSNSRSEMNVSTLELGDSALYLCASSLEGEGNEQFFGPGTRLTVL.

This clonotype was observed many times. The chain recombines TRBV11-2 with TRBJ2-1, with D unclear. The length of the CDR3 is 16 residues. Germline V gene lookup returns CDR1 SGHAT and CDR2 FQNNGV. With 5 bases removed from V and 6 bases from J, the gap between germline ends came to 20 bases. CDR3 bases: TGTGCCAGCAGCCCTCCGGGCCTTCCAGAGGTCAATGAGCAGTTCTTC. Its protein product is CASSPPGLPEVNEQFF.

This clonotype turned up a few times. This rearrangement joins TRBV11-2 to TRBJ2-3; 9 nucleotides align to TRBD2. Germline loops: CDR1 SGHAT, CDR2 FQNNGV. CDR3 length: 16 amino acids. The trim removed 4 bases at V and 3 bases at J, leaving 8 bases unmatched. The CDR3 is CASSSRGGGGTDTQYF. CDR3 DNA: TGTGCCAGCAGCTCCCGGGGCGGGGGGGGAACAGATACGCAGTATTTT.

This clonotype occurred a few times. V gene TRBV6-1 combines with J gene TRBJ2-5, with a possible D match to TRBD1 (6 bases). Germline assignment: CDR1 MNHNS and CDR2 SASEGT. This CDR3 has 13 amino acids. Trimming removed 9 bases from V and 4 bases from J, with 15 bases in between. The CDR3 DNA reads TGTGCCAGTTACAGGGTTTGGGGAGAGACCCAGTACTTC. Translated: CASYRVWGETQYF.

The chain links TRBV4-1 to TRBJ1-4; D is unresolved. Looked up from germline, CDR1 is MGHRA and CDR2 is YSYEKL. The CDR3 has 17 amino acids. The ends were cut back, 3 bases at V and 0 bases at J, with 14 bases in the middle. The CDR3 DNA is TGCGCCAGCAGCCATGGTTTGTGGGAAACAACTAATGAAAAACTGTTTTTT. Its translation is CASSHGLWETTNEKLFF.

This clonotype occurred a few times. The chain combines TRBV20-1 with TRBJ1-5; 8 nucleotides align to TRBD1. The trim removed 6 bases at V and 11 bases at J, leaving 9 bases unmatched. The CDR3 has 12 residues. From germline, CDR1 is DFQATT and CDR2 SNEGSKA (reference sequence). CDR3 loop: CSAHGVTGAQHF. The CDR3 nucleotides are TGCAGTGCCCACGGGGTGACAGGGGCCCAGCATTTT.

This clonotype was counted only a few times. The V gene is TRBV9, the J gene TRBJ2-5, with 7 positions matching TRBD1. The CDR3 runs to 16 residues. Germline CDR1 and CDR2: SGDLS and YYNGEE. V gave up 3 bases and J gave up 4 bases; unmatched junction bases: 12. CDR3 residues: CASSEATGLIGETQYF. As DNA, the CDR3 is TGTGCCAGCAGCGAGGCGACAGGGTTGATTGGAGAGACCCAGTACTTC. Filled out from reference TRBV9 and TRBJ2-5, the complete variable domain reads DSGVTQTPKHLITATGQRVTLRCSPRSGDLSVYWYQQSLDQGLQFLIQYYNGEERAKGNILERFSAQQFPDLHSELNLSSLELGDSALYFCASSEATGLIGETQYFGPGTRLLVL.

This clonotype was recorded a few times. The chain combines TRBV6-5 with TRBJ1-1; no clear D gene. Germline values: CDR1 MNHEY, CDR2 SVGAGI. The CDR3 covers 14 residues. Between the trimmed V and J ends, which lost 0 bases and 4 bases, there was a span of 9 bases. The DNA of the CDR3 is TGTGCCAGCAGTTACTCATGGGATTTCACTGAAGCTTTCTTT. This gives the protein CASSYSWDFTEAFF.

This chain links TRBV7-2 with TRBJ1-1; TRBD1 is a possible D gene (5 bases). Trimming took off 2 bases at V and 5 bases at J, with 12 bases between the two ends. The CDR3 runs 14 residues. Germline-derived CDR1 and CDR2 are SGHTA and FQGNSA. The CDR3 DNA follows: TGTGCCAGCAGCTTACAGGGAACGAGTACTGAAGCTTTCTTT. The encoded protein is CASSLQGTSTEAFF.

The V call is TRBV24-1, the J call TRBJ2-2; 7 bases line up with TRBD2. The germline CDR1 and CDR2 sequences are KGHDR and SFDVKD. The CDR3 covers 14 residues. V lost 5 bases, J lost 5 bases, and 4 bases stayed unmatched. CDR3 amino acids: CATSAGGRTGELFF. DNA for the CDR3: TGTGCCACCAGTGCGGGGGGACGAACCGGGGAGCTGTTTTTT.

This rearrangement joins TRBV3-1 to TRBJ1-4; 7 bases are shared with TRBD1. Looked up from germline, CDR1 is LGHDT and CDR2 is YNNKEL (reference sequence). This CDR3 has 16 amino acids. V lost 1 base, J lost 0 bases, and 2 bases stayed unmatched. The CDR3 DNA follows: TGTGCCAGCAGCCAAGCCGGGACAGCAACTAATGAAAAACTGTTTTTT. The encoded protein is CASSQAGTATNEKLFF.

The chain is built from TRBV4-3 and TRBJ2-1; 8 bases fit TRBD2. V lost 1 base to trimming and J lost 10 bases; unmatched junction nucleotides: 18. Looked up from germline, CDR1 is LGHNA and CDR2 is YSLEER. This CDR3 comprises 18 residues. The CDR3 DNA sequence: TGCGCCAGCAGCCAAGCTCCCTTGGGACTAGGGGGAGGAGGGGAGCAGTTCTTC. It codes for CASSQAPLGLGGGGEQFF.

This clonotype was seen repeatedly, ten times or more. The rearrangement links TRBV7-2 to TRBJ2-5, with 9 bases that match TRBD2. The CDR3 is 14 amino acids. Looked up from germline, CDR1 is SGHTA and CDR2 is FQGNSA. With 1 base clipped from V and 3 bases from J, the junction kept 0 bases outside the gene matches. The CDR3 spells CASSLGTSEETQYF. In nucleotides, the CDR3 is TGTGCCAGCAGCTTAGGGACTAGCGAAGAGACCCAGTACTTC. Full variable domain (missing parts from reference TRBV7-2 and TRBJ2-5): GAGVSQSPSNKVTEKGKDVELRCDPISGHTALYWYRQSLGQGLEFLIYFQGNSAPDKSGLPSDRFSAERTGGSVSTLTIQRTQQEDSAVYLCASSLGTSEETQYFGPGTRLLVL.

DNA of the CDR3: TGCGCCAGCAGCTTACCCCCAACTCAGGGTTTTTGGAACACTGAAGCTTTCTTT. It specifies CASSLPPTQGFWNTEAFF. The chain recombines TRBV5-1 with TRBJ1-1; tentative D call: TRBD1 (5 bases). Per germline, CDR1 SGHRS and CDR2 YFSETQ. V was clipped by 2 bases and J by 1 base, with 21 bases between them. The CDR3 spans 18 residues.

The sample holds a few counts of this clonotype. This sequence joins TRBV27 and TRBJ2-1; D not resolved. Germline CDR1 and CDR2: MNHEY and SMNVEV (reference sequence). V dropped 8 bases and J dropped 5 bases, with 13 bases sitting between them. CDR3 length: 13 amino acids. For the CDR3, the DNA is TGTGCCAGCCAAGTCGGGCTTCACAATGAGCAGTTCTTC. Translation: CASQVGLHNEQFF.

In its sample, this clonotype was seen a few times. The V call is TRBV7-2, the J call TRBJ2-2; no clear D gene. The germline gives CDR1 SGHTA, CDR2 FQGNSA. The CDR3 has 16 amino acids. The ends were cut back, 5 bases at V and 1 base at J, with 14 bases in the middle. The CDR3 sequence: CASSPNLHQNTGELFF. The CDR3 DNA reads as TGTGCCAGCAGCCCAAACCTACACCAGAACACCGGGGAGCTGTTTTTT.

This clonotype was found many times. The junction departs from germline at one end; a sequencing error may be responsible. The rearrangement uses TRBV3-1 and TRBJ1-3; D is uncertain. The germline V gene encodes CDR1 LGHDT and CDR2 YNNKEL (reference sequence). The CDR3 length is 10 residues. The CDR3 loop reads CASSPRRSRF. Written as DNA, the CDR3 is TGTGCCAGCAGCCCCAGACGAAGTAGATTT.

CDR3 sequence: CASSLAPGLQETQYF. CDR3 DNA: TGCGCCAGCAGCTTGGCCCCGGGACTCCAAGAGACCCAGTACTTC. The genes are TRBV5-1 and TRBJ2-5; a weak D match, TRBD2 (6 bases). Germline lookup yields CDR1 SGHRS and CDR2 YFSETQ. This CDR3 is built from 15 residues. The V end lost 0 bases, the J end lost 1 base, and 10 bases lay between the germline ends. Drawing the rest from reference TRBV5-1 and TRBJ2-5, the complete variable domain is KAGVTQTPRYLIKTRGQQVTLSCSPISGHRSVSWYQQTPGQGLQFLFEYFSETQRNKGNFPGRFSGRQFSNSRSEMNVSTLELGDSALYLCASSLAPGLQETQYFGPGTRLLVL.

This clonotype came up a few times. The CDR3 bases are TGTGCCAGCATGATGACAGAGTCCTACACTGAAGCTTTCTTT. It specifies CASMMTESYTEAFF. V is TRBV12-3 or TRBV12-4 and J is TRBJ1-1, with D maybe TRBD1 (5 bases). This CDR3 is 14 amino acids long. V shed 7 bases and J shed 3 bases, with 15 bases lying between them.

The sample holds a few counts of this clonotype. The gene calls are TRBV20-1 and TRBJ1-1; the match to TRBD1 covers 9 bases. With 0 bases clipped from V and 4 bases from J, the junction kept 6 bases outside the gene matches. CDR1 DFQATT and CDR2 SNEGSKA come from the germline V gene (reference sequence). CDR3 length: 15 residues. The CDR3 loop reads CSARDSDRGVTEAFF. CDR3 bases: TGCAGTGCTAGAGATTCGGACAGGGGAGTCACTGAAGCTTTCTTT.